The 24 T cell receptor beta chains given below trace back to one sample, sequenced in a study of T cell repertoires in cytomegalovirus infection. Their antigen targets remain unknown. TCRdb fed the reads into MiXCR, producing one record per CDR3 protein. The sample includes some 920,000 distinct CDR3 sequences, around 30% of them seen just once. This specimen was cultured CD8+ T cells from PBMCs, taken from culture after CMV antigen stimulation. These receptors originate from a human donor in good health (CMV status not recorded). Some clones in this sample may be carry-over from other donors' samples.

This clonotype was observed many times. The chain uses TRBV6-1 and TRBJ2-5, with TRBD2 as a possible D gene (5 bases). Germline CDR1 reads MNHNS; CDR2 reads SASEGT. The CDR3 is made up of 13 amino acids. V gave up 7 bases and J gave up 3 bases, with 12 bases separating them. The CDR3 loop is CASTHSREETQYF. CDR3 sequence (DNA): TGTGCCAGCACCCATTCGAGGGAAGAGACCCAGTACTTC.

This clonotype was detected ten times or more. The V and J genes are TRBV7-2 and TRBJ1-1; TRBD1 aligns across 7 bases. This CDR3 is built from 15 residues. With 5 bases clipped from V and 1 base from J, the junction kept 7 bases outside the gene matches. Per germline, CDR1 SGHTA and CDR2 FQGNSA. The CDR3 loop is CASSIRWTGNTEAFF. DNA of the CDR3: TGTGCCAGCAGCATCCGATGGACAGGGAACACTGAAGCTTTCTTT.

The rearrangement uses TRBV28 and TRBJ2-7, with D perhaps being TRBD1 or TRBD2 (6 bases each). In germline, CDR1 is MDHEN, CDR2 SYDVKM. The CDR3 length is 14 residues. The V end was cut by 2 bases, the J end by 7 bases, with 15 bases between. Here the CDR3 reads CASSLGRGTREQYV. CDR3 DNA sequence: TGTGCCAGCAGTTTAGGTCGGGGGACAAGGGAGCAGTACGTC.

In its sample, this clonotype was seen a few times. The chain employs TRBV7-6 and TRBJ1-1, with 7 positions matching TRBD1. This CDR3 spans 14 amino acids. The germline V gene encodes CDR1 SGHVS and CDR2 FNYEAQ. V was clipped by 5 bases and J by 5 bases; unmatched bases: 8. Here the CDR3 reads CASSAGTAKTEAFF. CDR3 DNA: TGTGCCAGCAGCGCCGGGACAGCGAAGACTGAAGCTTTCTTT.

V gene TRBV7-3 combines with J gene TRBJ1-4, with 7 bases fitting TRBD1. V shed 4 bases and J 8 bases; nucleotides not matched to a gene: 7. This CDR3 has 14 amino acids. Germline V lookup: CDR1 SGHTA, CDR2 FQGTGA. The CDR3 loop is CASSSTGDGEKLFF. The CDR3 DNA reads TGTGCCAGCAGCTCCACAGGGGATGGGGAAAAACTGTTTTTT.

The V gene is TRBV19, the J gene TRBJ2-2, with 10 bases aligning to TRBD1. V lost 4 bases to trimming and J lost 3 bases; unmatched junction nucleotides: 8. Germline V CDR1 and CDR2: LNHDA, SQIVND (reference sequence). The CDR3 has 17 amino acids. The CDR3 DNA follows: TGTGCCAGTAGTACTCCCGACAGGGGGCACGACACCGGGGAGCTGTTTTTT. Its protein product is CASSTPDRGHDTGELFF.

This clonotype came up a few times. The chain carries TRBV2 and TRBJ2-1; D assignment may be TRBD1 or TRBD2 (6 bases each). Germline CDR1 is SNHLY and CDR2 is FYNNEI. V lost 2 bases to trimming and J lost 0 bases, with 11 bases between them. The CDR3 is made up of 16 amino acids. In DNA form, the CDR3 reads TGTGCCAGCAGTGAACGGAGGGGGACCTCCTACAATGAGCAGTTCTTC. Protein product: CASSERRGTSYNEQFF.

This clonotype was counted ten times or more. V usage is TRBV7-6 and J usage is TRBJ1-1; 7 nucleotides agree with TRBD1. The ends lost 1 base at V and 0 bases at J; junction bases unmatched: 11. The V gene's germline CDR1 is SGHVS and CDR2 FNYEAQ. This CDR3 has 18 amino acids. The CDR3 protein is CASSLEGGLRGMNTEAFF. CDR3 sequence (DNA): TGTGCCAGCAGCTTAGAAGGGGGCTTGAGGGGGATGAACACTGAAGCTTTCTTT. The whole variable domain, filled in from reference TRBV7-6 and TRBJ1-1, reads GAGVSQSPRYKVTKRGQDVALRCDPISGHVSLYWYRQALGQGPEFLTYFNYEAQQDKSGLPNDRFSAERPEGSISTLTIQRTEQRDSAMYRCASSLEGGLRGMNTEAFFGQGTRLTVV.

The chain is built from TRBV5-1 and TRBJ2-7, with no clear D. The CDR3 length is 11 residues. The V and J ends lost 4 bases and 7 bases respectively, with 9 bases between them. The germline V gene encodes CDR1 SGHRS and CDR2 YFSETQ. The CDR3: CASSHSREQYF. The CDR3 nucleotides are TGCGCCAGCAGCCACTCGCGGGAGCAGTACTTC.

This chain links TRBV12-3 or TRBV12-4 with TRBJ1-5; D unclear. CDR3 length: 14 amino acids. Between the trimmed V and J ends, which lost 2 bases and 6 bases, there was a span of 11 bases. The CDR3 region has the DNA TGTGCCAGCAGTTTAAACGGGCTGGGTCAGCCCCAGCATTTT. Protein sequence: CASSLNGLGQPQHF.

This chain joins TRBV4-3 and TRBJ1-4; D gene unclear. The CDR3 contains 15 residues. V dropped 2 bases and J dropped 7 bases, with 14 bases sitting between them. From germline, CDR1 is LGHNA and CDR2 YSLEER. CDR3 loop: CASSQLEEDPEKLFF. The CDR3 nucleotides read TGCGCCAGCAGCCAATTGGAAGAAGATCCTGAAAAACTGTTTTTT.

This clonotype has just a few counts. The chain uses TRBV12-3 or TRBV12-4 and TRBJ1-2, with 9 nucleotides matching TRBD1. This CDR3 is 15 amino acids long. The V segment lost 1 base and the J segment 4 bases; nucleotides outside the gene matches: 4. The chain's CDR3 is CASSLGDRVTYGYTF. The CDR3 region has the DNA TGTGCCAGCAGTTTAGGGGACAGGGTGACCTATGGCTACACCTTC.

The V gene is TRBV10-3, the J gene TRBJ1-1; TRBD1 is a possible D gene (5 bases). V was cut by 1 base and J by 7 bases, with 10 bases left in between. The germline gives CDR1 ENHRY, CDR2 SYGVKD. This CDR3 is built from 13 residues. DNA of the CDR3: TGTGCCATCAGTGAGTGGGGGTTAAATGAAGCTTTCTTT. Translating it yields CAISEWGLNEAFF.

This rearrangement joins TRBV5-8 to TRBJ1-1, with D perhaps TRBD1 (5 bases). CDR3 size: 15 residues. Germline V CDR1 and CDR2: SGHTS, YDEGEE. The ends were cut back, 6 bases at V and 4 bases at J, with 19 bases in the middle. The CDR3 reads CASKGGTRSPTEAFF. CDR3 DNA sequence: TGTGCCAGCAAAGGTGGGACTAGGAGCCCCACTGAAGCTTTCTTT.

This clonotype was found a few times. The chain joins TRBV6-1 to TRBJ2-7; TRBD2 aligns across 8 bases. This CDR3 comprises 15 residues. The V gene end was trimmed by 6 bases and the J gene end by 0 bases; junction bases not matched to a gene: 7. Per the germline V gene, CDR1 is MNHNS and CDR2 is SASEGT. This chain's CDR3 is CASSPLGGASYEQYV. CDR3 nucleotides: TGTGCCAGCAGCCCTCTCGGGGGGGCCTCCTACGAGCAGTACGTC.

The V and J genes are TRBV25-1 and TRBJ2-3, with 8 positions matching TRBD1. Per the germline V gene, CDR1 is MGHDK and CDR2 is SYGVNS. The length of the CDR3 is 17 residues. The ends lost 1 base at V and 8 bases at J; junction bases unmatched: 14. For the CDR3, the DNA is TGTGCCAGCAGTGAATTCGCGACAGGGGCCCCCGCCGGTACGCAGTATTTT. This codes for CASSEFATGAPAGTQYF.

The genes are TRBV5-3 and TRBJ2-7, with D possibly being TRBD1 or TRBD2 (6 bases each). TRBV5-3 is given ORF status, its function remaining uncertain. This CDR3 has 15 amino acids. Trimming shortened V by 8 bases and J by 0 bases, and 18 bases separated the two germline ends. The CDR3 DNA reads TGTGCCAGCAGCCACCGTTGGGGGGCCTCCTACGAGCAGTACTTC. Amino acids: CASSHRWGASYEQYF.

This chain uses TRBV19 with TRBJ2-3; D is uncertain. The CDR3 sequence is 15 residues long. Per germline, CDR1 LNHDA and CDR2 SQIVND (reference sequence). Deletions cut 5 bases from V and 0 bases from J, with 12 bases between. CDR3 sequence: CASSPWTESTDTQYF. Here the CDR3 DNA reads TGTGCCAGTAGTCCTTGGACCGAAAGCACAGATACGCAGTATTTT.

The rearrangement links TRBV4-1 to TRBJ2-4; D is possibly TRBD1 or TRBD2 (5 bases each). The germline V gene encodes CDR1 MGHRA and CDR2 YSYEKL. CDR3 length equals 16 residues. Trimming took off 0 bases at V and 6 bases at J, with 15 bases between the two ends. In nucleotides, the CDR3 is TGCGCCAGCAGCCAAGAAACTGCAGGGAGTGGAAACATTCAGTACTTC. Protein product: CASSQETAGSGNIQYF.

V usage is TRBV2 and J usage is TRBJ2-1; D is perhaps TRBD1 (6 bases). Per the germline V gene, CDR1 is SNHLY and CDR2 is FYNNEI. The CDR3 is 15 residues long. Deletions cut 2 bases from V and 4 bases from J, with 12 bases between. The CDR3 DNA sequence: TGTGCCAGCAGTGAATGGCAGGGGCCTTACAATGAGCAGTTCTTC. It specifies CASSEWQGPYNEQFF.

The chain joins TRBV11-2 to TRBJ1-2; 7 bases align to TRBD1. V trimming: 1 base; J trimming: 7 bases; junction bases outside the gene matches: 6. The CDR3 has 14 residues. CDR1 and CDR2 from the germline V gene are SGHAT and FQNNGV. CDR3 DNA sequence: TGTGCCAGCAGCTTAGGAGGGACAGTGGCTGGCTACACCTTC. The encoded protein is CASSLGGTVAGYTF.

The J gene is TRBJ1-5, the V gene TRBV19, with 11 bases lining up with TRBD1. The CDR3 loop spans 15 amino acids. V dropped 7 bases and J dropped 7; count of bases not matched to a gene: 9. The V gene's germline CDR1 is LNHDA and CDR2 SQIVND (reference sequence). The CDR3 is CASTDPGQGAQPQHF. The CDR3 bases are TGTGCCAGTACCGACCCCGGACAGGGGGCACAGCCCCAGCATTTT.

The chain couples TRBV2 to TRBJ1-4; D might be TRBD1 (5 bases). The CDR3 is 13 residues long. Germline V CDR1 and CDR2: SNHLY, FYNNEI. The V end was cut by 7 bases, the J end by 6 bases, with 12 bases between. CDR3 nucleotide sequence: TGTGCCAGCAAGGGACCTGATGATGAAAAACTGTTTTTT. Its translation is CASKGPDDEKLFF. Full variable domain (outside the CDR3, taken from reference TRBV2 and TRBJ1-4): EPEVTQTPSHQVTQMGQEVILRCVPISNHLYFYWYRQILGQKVEFLVSFYNNEISEKSEIFDDQFSVERPDGSNFTLKIRSTKLEDSAMYFCASKGPDDEKLFFGSGTQLSVL.

The chain combines TRBV27 with TRBJ2-1; unclear D gene. CDR3 length: 12 residues. The V and J ends lost 5 bases and 8 bases respectively, with 10 bases between them. Germline-derived CDR1 and CDR2 are MNHEY and SMNVEV (reference sequence). The CDR3 reads CASSPLGYEQFF. The CDR3 DNA follows: TGTGCCAGCAGTCCCCTAGGGTATGAGCAGTTCTTC.